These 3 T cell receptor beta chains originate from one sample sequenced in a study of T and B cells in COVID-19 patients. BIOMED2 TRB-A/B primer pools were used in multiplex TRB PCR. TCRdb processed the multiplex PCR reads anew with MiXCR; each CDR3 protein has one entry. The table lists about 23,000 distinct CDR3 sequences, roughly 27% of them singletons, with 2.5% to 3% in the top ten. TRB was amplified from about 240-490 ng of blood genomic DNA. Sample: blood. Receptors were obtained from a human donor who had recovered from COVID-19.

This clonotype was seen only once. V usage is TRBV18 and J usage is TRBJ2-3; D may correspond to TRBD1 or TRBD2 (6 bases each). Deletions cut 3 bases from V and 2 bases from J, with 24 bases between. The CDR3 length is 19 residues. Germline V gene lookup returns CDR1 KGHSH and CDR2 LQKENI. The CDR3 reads CASSPSPGAGPGNTDTQYF. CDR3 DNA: TGTGCCAGCTCACCGAGTCCGGGGGCGGGACCAGGCAACACAGATACGCAGTATTTT.

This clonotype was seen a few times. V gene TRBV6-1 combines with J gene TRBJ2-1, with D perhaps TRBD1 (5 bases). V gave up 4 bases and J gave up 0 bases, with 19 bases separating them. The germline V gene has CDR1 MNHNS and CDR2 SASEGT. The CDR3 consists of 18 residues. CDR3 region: CASSAETATFFSYNEQFF. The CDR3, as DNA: TGTGCCAGCAGTGCTGAGACAGCTACATTCTTCTCCTACAATGAGCAGTTCTTC.

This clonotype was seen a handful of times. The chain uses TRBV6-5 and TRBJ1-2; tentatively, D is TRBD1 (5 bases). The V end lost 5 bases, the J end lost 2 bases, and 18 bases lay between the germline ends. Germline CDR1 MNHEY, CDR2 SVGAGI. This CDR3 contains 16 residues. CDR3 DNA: TGTGCCAGCAGTAGGGGCGGGGCCCCCGGGAACTATGGCTACACCTTC. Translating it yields CASSRGGAPGNYGYTF.